Listed here are 32 T cell receptor beta chains from one sample, sequenced in a study of response to subunit inactivated influenza vaccine. One entry per CDR3 protein results from TCRdb running MiXCR on the RT-PCR reads. The data contain about 620,000 distinct CDR3 sequences, around 11% of them singletons. These same records also appear under a second study, on T cells expressing NK-cell markers. Turning to that study: UMI-tagged 5'RACE template switching yielded the TCR beta cDNA.

The sample consisted of PBMCs from blood, taken on the day of vaccination. The receptor source for this set is a man in his fifties who received an inactivated influenza vaccine.

The chain uses TRBV18 and TRBJ2-4; possibly TRBD1 for D (6 bases). This CDR3 comprises 14 residues. CDR1 and CDR2 (germline): KGHSH, LQKENI. Trimming stripped 3 bases from V and 1 base from J, with 7 bases between. The CDR3 loop is CASSPDSAKNIQYF. The CDR3 nucleotides read TGTGCCAGCTCACCGGACAGCGCCAAAAACATTCAGTACTTC. Full variable domain (outside the CDR3, taken from reference TRBV18 and TRBJ2-4): NAGVMQNPRHLVRRRGQEARLRCSPMKGHSHVYWYRQLPEEGLKFMVYLQKENIIDESGMPKERFSAEFPKEGPSILRIQQVVRGDSAAYFCASSPDSAKNIQYFGAGTRLSVL.

This clonotype showed up just a few times. The chain uses TRBV6-5 and TRBJ2-3; possibly TRBD1 for D (6 bases). Germline V gene data show CDR1 as MNHEY and CDR2 as SVGAGI. The CDR3 contains 13 residues. V shed 0 bases and J shed 5 bases, with 6 bases lying between them. Here the CDR3 reads CASSYSRGDTQYF. The CDR3 coding sequence is TGTGCCAGCAGTTACTCCAGGGGAGATACGCAGTATTTT.

This clonotype was seen a handful of times. V and J are TRBV28 and TRBJ1-5, with 9 bases that match TRBD1. Germline V gives CDR1 MDHEN, CDR2 SYDVKM. Unmatched junction bases numbered 16, after V lost 6 bases and J lost 7 bases. This CDR3 is built from 17 residues. The CDR3 loop reads CASSRGQGGPFIQPQHF. CDR3 sequence (DNA): TGTGCCAGCAGCCGGGGACAGGGTGGGCCATTTATCCAGCCCCAGCATTTT.

This clonotype has only a few counts. This chain connects TRBV2 to TRBJ2-2, with D tentatively TRBD1 (6 bases). Germline V gene sequence: CDR1 SNHLY, CDR2 FYNNEI. The CDR3 has 13 amino acids. Trimming left V 6 bases short and J 6 bases short, with 11 bases between. CDR3 coding DNA: TGTGCCAGCAGGACTGGGGGCCCCGGGGAGCTGTTTTTT. Its protein product is CASRTGGPGELFF. The whole variable domain, filled in from reference TRBV2 and TRBJ2-2, reads EPEVTQTPSHQVTQMGQEVILRCVPISNHLYFYWYRQILGQKVEFLVSFYNNEISEKSEIFDDQFSVERPDGSNFTLKIRSTKLEDSAMYFCASRTGGPGELFFGEGSRLTVL.

This clonotype was counted a few times. The J gene is TRBJ2-7, the V gene TRBV28; D tentatively fits TRBD1 or TRBD2 (5 bases each). The V end lost 10 bases, the J end lost 0 bases, and 13 bases lay between the germline ends. The CDR3 runs to 13 residues. Germline CDR1 reads MDHEN; CDR2 reads SYDVKM. The CDR3 region is CAIGGPRSYEQYF. The CDR3 DNA sequence: TGTGCCATTGGGGGACCTCGCTCCTACGAGCAGTACTTC.

Only a few counts were recorded for this clonotype. The CDR3 protein is CASSEPGLAGAYNEQFF. CDR3 nucleotide sequence: TGTGCCAGCAGTGAGCCAGGGCTAGCGGGAGCCTACAATGAGCAGTTCTTC. The rearrangement joins TRBV28 to TRBJ2-1; 10 positions match TRBD2. The germline V gene has CDR1 MDHEN and CDR2 SYDVKM. Unmatched junction bases numbered 9, after V lost 5 bases and J lost 2 bases. The CDR3 totals 17 residues.

As DNA, the CDR3 is TGTGCCATCAGCCCGGGACAGGACGAAGAGACCCAGTACTTC. It encodes CAISPGQDEETQYF. This chain links TRBV10-3 with TRBJ2-5; TRBD1 matches 8 bases. The CDR3 length is 14 residues. V dropped 6 bases and J dropped 3; count of bases not matched to a gene: 6. CDR1 and CDR2 from the germline V gene are ENHRY and SYGVKD.

V usage is TRBV11-2 and J usage is TRBJ2-1; a possible D gene is TRBD1 (6 bases). In germline, CDR1 is SGHAT, CDR2 FQNNGV. V dropped 1 base and J dropped 1 base, with 11 bases sitting between them. This CDR3 is built from 16 residues. Here the CDR3 reads CASSLGQGRSYNEQFF. CDR3 nucleotide sequence: TGTGCCAGCAGCTTAGGCCAGGGGAGATCCTACAATGAGCAGTTCTTC.

This clonotype was recorded at least ten times. The chain is built from TRBV7-9 and TRBJ2-7; no firm D call. Germline CDR1 SEHNR, CDR2 FQNEAQ (reference sequence). This CDR3 is built from 14 residues. V shed 0 bases and J shed 1 base, with 7 bases lying between them. CDR3 sequence reads: CASSLASLSYEQYF. The DNA of the CDR3 is TGTGCCAGCAGCTTAGCTTCCCTATCCTACGAGCAGTACTTC.

This chain joins TRBV6-1 and TRBJ1-5; 11 bases align to TRBD1. In germline, CDR1 is MNHNS, CDR2 SASEGT. V was pared by 7 bases and J by 5 bases, with 10 bases of the junction left unmatched. The CDR3 length is 16 residues. This CDR3 reads CASTIGQGASHQPQHF. The CDR3 DNA follows: TGTGCCAGCACCATTGGACAGGGGGCCTCTCATCAGCCCCAGCATTTT.

V gene TRBV7-8 combines with J gene TRBJ2-2; D is ambiguous. This CDR3 has 15 amino acids. V lost 5 bases, J lost 1 base, and 11 bases lay in between. Germline assignment: CDR1 SGHVS and CDR2 FQNEAQ. Written as DNA, the CDR3 is TGTGCCAGCAGCCACGGACGGGTGAACACCGGGGAGCTGTTTTTT. This sequence encodes CASSHGRVNTGELFF.

V gene TRBV29-1 combines with J gene TRBJ1-1, with D uncertain. V lost 0 bases and J lost 1, with 3 bases in between. The CDR3 extends over 12 amino acids. The germline CDR1 and CDR2 sequences are SQVTM and ANQGSEA. CDR3 sequence (DNA): TGCAGCGTTGAAGATCCGAACACTGAAGCTTTCTTT. Its translation: CSVEDPNTEAFF. The complete variable domain, with remaining parts taken from reference TRBV29-1 and TRBJ1-1, reads SAVISQKPSRDICQRGTSLTIQCQVDSQVTMMFWYRQQPGQSLTLIATANQGSEATYESGFVIDKFPISRPNLTFSTLTVSNMSPEDSSIYLCSVEDPNTEAFFGQGTRLTVV.

This clonotype was seen a few times. The chain has TRBV19 and TRBJ1-2, with D unresolved. CDR1 is LNHDA and CDR2 is SQIVND in the germline V gene (reference sequence). V shed 5 bases and J shed 4 bases, with 11 bases lying between them. This CDR3 comprises 13 residues. CDR3 protein: CASSVSGIYGYTF. The CDR3 DNA follows: TGTGCCAGTAGTGTCTCCGGGATCTATGGCTACACCTTC.

This clonotype was seen more than once but under ten times. This sequence joins TRBV3-1 and TRBJ2-3; 10 bases match TRBD2. Trimming removed 1 base from V and 5 bases from J; junction bases left unmatched: 12. Per the germline V gene, CDR1 is LGHDT and CDR2 is YNNKEL (reference sequence). There are 18 residues in the CDR3. In DNA form, the CDR3 reads TGTGCCAGCAGCCAAGTGGGAAAGCGGGAGGGCTTCCGAGATACGCAGTATTTT. Translated: CASSQVGKREGFRDTQYF.

This clonotype was observed a handful of times. This rearrangement joins TRBV7-8 to TRBJ2-3, with TRBD2 identical over 8 bases. Germline CDR1 SGHVS, CDR2 FQNEAQ. V trimming: 3 bases; J trimming: 0 bases; junction bases outside the gene matches: 5. The CDR3 runs 16 residues. In DNA, the CDR3 is TGTGCCAGCAGCTTTAGCGGGACAACTAGCACAGATACGCAGTATTTT. Translated, it gives CASSFSGTTSTDTQYF.

CDR3: CSAREVAGNHRELFF. In nucleotides, the CDR3 is TGCAGTGCTAGGGAAGTAGCGGGAAATCACCGGGAGCTGTTTTTT. The V and J genes are TRBV20-1 and TRBJ2-2; 8 nucleotides align to TRBD2. V shed 3 bases and J 9 bases; nucleotides not matched to a gene: 12. The CDR3 extends over 15 amino acids. Germline CDR1 and CDR2: DFQATT and SNEGSKA (reference sequence).

This clonotype was detected many times. This chain uses TRBV12-5 with TRBJ2-1, with 8 bases aligning to TRBD2. This CDR3 spans 14 amino acids. Germline V gene data show CDR1 as LGHNT and CDR2 as FRNRAP. V lost 6 bases to trimming and J lost 6 bases; unmatched junction nucleotides: 7. CDR3 nucleotide sequence: TGTGCTAGTGGACCCGGGACTAGGGCCAATGAGCAGTTCTTC. As protein: CASGPGTRANEQFF.

DNA of the CDR3: TGTGCCAGCAGTTACTCGAGCGGGAGTGGTGTAGATACGCAGTATTTT. It codes for CASSYSSGSGVDTQYF. V and J are TRBV6-5 and TRBJ2-3; the match to TRBD2 covers 8 bases. This CDR3 has 16 amino acids. Germline loops: CDR1 MNHEY, CDR2 SVGAGI. J gave up 5 bases and V 0 bases, and 7 bases lay outside the gene matches.

This clonotype was counted only a few times. The chain recombines TRBV2 with TRBJ2-5, with 8 bases aligning to TRBD1. From germline, CDR1 is SNHLY and CDR2 FYNNEI. With 6 bases clipped from V and 4 bases from J, the junction kept 13 bases outside the gene matches. CDR3 length: 16 residues. The DNA for the CDR3 is TGTGCCAGCAGACCAGGACAGGGTAGGGTTCGAGAGACCCAGTACTTC. It translates to CASRPGQGRVRETQYF.

This clonotype has at least ten counts. The genes are TRBV19 and TRBJ1-5; D call uncertain. Trimming cost V 3 bases and J 1 base, with 10 bases left between them. Germline V gives CDR1 LNHDA, CDR2 SQIVND (reference sequence). The CDR3 is made up of 15 amino acids. Here the CDR3 reads CASSIPRPSNQPQHF. CDR3 nucleotide sequence: TGTGCCAGTAGTATCCCCAGGCCCAGCAATCAGCCCCAGCATTTT.

In its sample, this clonotype was seen many times. The chain combines TRBV3-1 with TRBJ2-2, with 8 bases lining up with TRBD1. The CDR3 consists of 14 residues. The trim removed 7 bases at V and 6 bases at J, leaving 7 bases unmatched. From germline, CDR1 is LGHDT and CDR2 YNNKEL (reference sequence). CDR3 in DNA: TGTGCCAGCACCCGGACAGGGAGATCCGGGGAGCTGTTTTTT. This sequence encodes CASTRTGRSGELFF.

This clonotype appeared many times. The chain employs TRBV18 and TRBJ2-7; 10 nucleotides align to TRBD2. The germline V gene has CDR1 KGHSH and CDR2 LQKENI. This CDR3 contains 15 residues. V shed 4 bases and J 3 bases; nucleotides not matched to a gene: 6. Here the CDR3 reads CASSQGLADLYEQYF. The CDR3 nucleotides read TGTGCCAGCTCACAAGGACTAGCGGACCTCTACGAGCAGTACTTC.

V and J are TRBV29-1 and TRBJ2-7; perhaps TRBD1 as D (6 bases). This CDR3 region has 11 residues. The V end lost 5 bases, the J end lost 6 bases, and 11 bases lay between the germline ends. CDR1 and CDR2 from the germline V gene are SQVTM and ANQGSEA. The CDR3 nucleotides are TGCAGCGTTTCACAGGGAAGCGAGCAGTACTTC. As protein: CSVSQGSEQYF.

The table lists this clonotype with a few counts. This chain connects TRBV5-1 to TRBJ2-1; 7 nucleotides line up with TRBD2. This CDR3 has 14 residues. V was clipped by 9 bases and J by 9 bases; unmatched bases: 15. Looked up from germline, CDR1 is SGHRS and CDR2 is YFSETQ. The CDR3 is CATAGLSGRSEQFF. CDR3 in DNA: TGCGCCACCGCGGGGTTATCCGGGAGGAGTGAGCAGTTCTTC.

The chain joins TRBV20-1 to TRBJ2-3; 7 positions agree with TRBD2. V dropped 1 base and J dropped 0; count of bases not matched to a gene: 4. Germline CDR1 is DFQATT and CDR2 is SNEGSKA (reference sequence). The CDR3 has 15 residues. In nucleotides, the CDR3 is TGCAGTGCTAGAGTCTCTAGCGGAAGCACAGATACGCAGTATTTT. It encodes CSARVSSGSTDTQYF.

This chain joins TRBV9 and TRBJ2-1, with 15 nucleotides matching TRBD2. The junction had 9 bases not matched to a gene; V was cut back by 4 bases and J by 4 bases. Germline V gene lookup returns CDR1 SGDLS and CDR2 YYNGEE. The CDR3 runs 18 residues. The CDR3 bases are TGTGCCAGCAGCTCAAGAGGGACTAGCGGGAGGTTATACAATGAGCAGTTCTTC. Residues: CASSSRGTSGRLYNEQFF. Variable domain in full (rest from reference TRBV9 and TRBJ2-1): DSGVTQTPKHLITATGQRVTLRCSPRSGDLSVYWYQQSLDQGLQFLIQYYNGEERAKGNILERFSAQQFPDLHSELNLSSLELGDSALYFCASSSRGTSGRLYNEQFFGPGTRLTVL.

This clonotype was found many times. The chain has TRBV12-3 or TRBV12-4 and TRBJ2-5; D may be TRBD1 (6 bases). Trimming stripped 5 bases from V and 5 bases from J, with 15 bases between. The CDR3 contains 14 residues. CDR3 bases: TGTGCCAGCAGTCGCTCAGGGGCTGCGGAGACCCAGTACTTC. Translation gives CASSRSGAAETQYF.

This clonotype has a handful of counts. The CDR3 here is CASRRQVLTGELFF. CDR3 DNA: TGTGCCAGCAGACGACAGGTCCTCACCGGGGAGCTGTTTTTT. The chain has TRBV27 and TRBJ2-2; tentatively, D is TRBD1 (6 bases). CDR3 length: 14 residues. The V gene lost 6 bases and the J gene lost 4 bases, with 12 bases spanning the gap. From germline, CDR1 is MNHEY and CDR2 SMNVEV (reference sequence).

This clonotype was observed a handful of times. The chain employs TRBV6-5 and TRBJ2-5; 11 nucleotides align to TRBD2. CDR1 and CDR2 (germline): MNHEY, SVGAGI. J lost 4 bases, V lost 2 bases, and 6 bases had no gene match. The CDR3 is 16 residues long. Written as DNA, the CDR3 is TGTGCCAGCAGTTACGGAGTAGCGGGGGGGGTAGAGACCCAGTACTTC. Protein: CASSYGVAGGVETQYF.

This sequence joins TRBV7-2 and TRBJ2-7; TRBD1 or TRBD2 may be the D gene (5 bases each). V lost 3 bases and J lost 3, with 12 bases in between. The CDR3 contains 14 residues. Germline V CDR1 and CDR2: SGHTA, FQGNSA. This CDR3 reads CASSLGTGYYEQYF. CDR3 bases: TGTGCCAGCAGCTTGGGGACGGGATACTACGAGCAGTACTTC.

V and J are TRBV4-3 and TRBJ1-1, with TRBD1 identical over 7 bases. CDR3 length equals 16 residues. V shed 0 bases and J 6 bases; nucleotides not matched to a gene: 10. From germline, CDR1 is LGHNA and CDR2 YSLEER. Here the CDR3 reads CASSQDPIRQGAEAFF. The CDR3 bases are TGCGCCAGCAGCCAAGATCCCATACGACAGGGCGCTGAAGCTTTCTTT.

This clonotype was detected many times. The rearrangement uses TRBV9 and TRBJ2-5, with a tentative D call TRBD2 (5 bases). V lost 0 bases and J 5 bases, leaving 17 bases between the germline ends. This CDR3 spans 16 amino acids. The germline CDR1 and CDR2 sequences are SGDLS and YYNGEE. The CDR3 nucleotides read TGTGCCAGCAGCGTAGACGAGGGTAGGAGTCAGGAGACCCAGTACTTC. It encodes CASSVDEGRSQETQYF.